The entry below describes one TCR beta chain. The data are from a study of early T cells in non-severe SARS-CoV-2 infection. Study summary: Chains stayed unpaired after sequencing of bulk RNA from unsorted whole blood.

Germline V lookup: CDR1 MNHEY, CDR2 SMNVEV (reference sequence). This CDR3 is built from 16 residues. V lost 1 base, J lost 3 bases, and 10 bases lay in between. Each cDNA molecule carried a unique molecular identifier. TCRdb re-called the 5' RACE reads through MiXCR, storing one row per CDR3 protein. The sample yields about 45,000 distinct CDR3 sequences, 11% seen once. This sequence was found in an adult who was a healthcare worker with PCR-confirmed SARS-CoV-2 infection or an uninfected control (not recorded which). Sample: whole blood. The chain combines TRBV27 with TRBJ1-6; D is uncertain. This CDR3 is CASSLFSGSYNSPLHF. The CDR3 DNA reads TGTGCCAGCAGTTTATTTTCGGGCAGCTATAATTCACCCCTCCACTTT.